This TCR beta chain was profiled in a study of tumor-infiltrating lymphocytes in primary liver carcinoma. Unsorted bulk tissue, roughly 19-34 mg of it, served as the source for co-extraction of RNA and DNA. Total RNA amounting to roughly 450 ng was the source from which TCR beta cDNA was made with a constant-region primer. Slightly modified ARM-PCR with three nested multiplex PCR rounds yielded TCR beta libraries. Each of the first two PCR rounds ran approximately 9 cycles with TRBV1-TRBV30 forward and C-beta reverse primers. TCRdb reprocessed the multiplex PCR reads with MiXCR, giving one entry per CDR3 protein. The sample shows tens of thousands of distinct CDR3 sequences, about three quarters of them seen only once. Germline CDR1 GTSNPN, CDR2 SVGIG (reference sequence). This CDR3 is built from 13 residues. Notes on this clonotype: One junction end does not reproduce the germline sequence, and a read error may be involved.

The sample consisted of liver tumor tissue from sampling region 2. Subset denoted: tumor region T2, inferior pole. This chain connects TRBV30 to TRBJ1-1; no clear D. This TCR derives from a middle-aged man with primary liver carcinoma and hepatitis B virus infection. The CDR3 region is CAWSADRRAEAYF. CDR3 sequence (DNA): TGTGCCTGGAGTGCGGATAGGAGGGCTGAAGCTTACTTT.